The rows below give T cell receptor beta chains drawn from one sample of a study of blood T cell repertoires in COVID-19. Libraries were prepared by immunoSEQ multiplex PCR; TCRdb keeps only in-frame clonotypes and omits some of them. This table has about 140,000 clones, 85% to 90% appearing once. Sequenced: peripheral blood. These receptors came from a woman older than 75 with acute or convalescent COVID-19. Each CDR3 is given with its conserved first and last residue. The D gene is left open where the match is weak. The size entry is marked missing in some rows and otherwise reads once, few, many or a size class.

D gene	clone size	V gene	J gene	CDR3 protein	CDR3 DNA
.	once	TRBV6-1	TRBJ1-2	CASSDSGRGYYGYTF	TGTGCCAGCAGTGATAGTGGCCGAGGGTACTATGGCTACACCTTC
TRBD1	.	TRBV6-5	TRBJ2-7	CASRGQVWQYF	TGTGCCAGCAGGGGACAGGTGTGGCAGTACTTC
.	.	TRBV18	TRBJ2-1	CASSVDRSYNEQFF	TGTGCCAGCTCAGTTGACAGGAGTTACAATGAGCAGTTCTTC
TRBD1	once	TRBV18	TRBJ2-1	CASSPDWGDRDLQFF	TGTGCCAGCTCACCTGATTGGGGGGACAGGGACTTGCAGTTCTTC
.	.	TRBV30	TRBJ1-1	CAWSEMREGAFF	TGTGCCTGGAGTGAAATGAGGGAGGGAGCTTTCTTT
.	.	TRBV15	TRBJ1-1	CATSRVFMGGNTEAFF	TGTGCCACCAGCAGAGTTTTTATGGGGGGAAACACTGAAGCTTTCTTT
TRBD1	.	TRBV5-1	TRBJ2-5	CASSLAGTGLQETQYF	TGCGCCAGCAGCTTGGCCGGGACAGGGCTCCAAGAGACCCAGTACTTC
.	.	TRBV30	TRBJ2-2	CAWRWGANTGELFF	TGTGCCTGGAGGTGGGGAGCGAACACCGGGGAGCTGTTTTTT
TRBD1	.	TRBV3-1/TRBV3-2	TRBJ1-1	CASSQGKGARDTEAFF	TGTGCCAGCAGCCAAGGGAAGGGGGCGCGTGACACTGAAGCTTTCTTT
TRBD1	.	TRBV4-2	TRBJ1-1	CASSRAGTGANTEAFF	TGTGCCAGCAGTCGCGCCGGGACAGGGGCTAACACTGAAGCTTTCTTT
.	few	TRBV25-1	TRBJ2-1	CASSPGGYEQFF	TGTGCCAGCAGTCCAGGGGGGTATGAGCAGTTCTTC
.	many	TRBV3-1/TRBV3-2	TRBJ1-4	CASSQGGDEKLFF	TGTGCCAGCAGCCAGGGGGGAGATGAAAAACTGTTTTTT
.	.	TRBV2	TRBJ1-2	CASSEGQADYGYTF	TGTGCCAGCAGTGAAGGACAGGCTGACTATGGCTACACCTTC
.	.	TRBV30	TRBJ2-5	CAWSVKGAETQYF	TGTGCCTGGAGTGTAAAGGGAGCAGAGACCCAGTACTTC
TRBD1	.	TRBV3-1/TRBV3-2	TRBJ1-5	CASSQDGGQALNQPQHF	TGTGCCAGCAGCCAAGATGGGGGACAGGCCCTCAATCAGCCCCAGCATTTT
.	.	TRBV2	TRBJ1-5	CASSEWAGNQPQHF	TGTGCCAGCAGTGAATGGGCCGGAAATCAGCCCCAGCATTTT
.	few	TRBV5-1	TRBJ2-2	CASSLVGTNTGELFF	TGCGCCAGCAGCTTGGTCGGGACGAACACCGGGGAGCTGTTTTTT
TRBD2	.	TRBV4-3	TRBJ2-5	CASSHRWVGIGTSGTQYF	TGCGCCAGCAGCCACCGGTGGGTAGGGATCGGGACTAGCGGCACCCAGTACTTC
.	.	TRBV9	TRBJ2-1	CASSAEWSEQFF	TGTGCCAGCAGCGCAGAGTGGAGTGAGCAGTTCTTC
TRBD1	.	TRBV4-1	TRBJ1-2	CASSQDRVGYGYTF	TGCGCCAGCAGCCAGGACAGGGTTGGCTATGGCTACACCTTC
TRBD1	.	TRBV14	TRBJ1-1	CASSRQGNTEAFF	TGTGCCAGCAGTCGACAGGGAAACACTGAAGCTTTCTTT
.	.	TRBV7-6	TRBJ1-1	CASSLLAGMNTEAFF	TGTGCCAGCAGCTTATTGGCAGGAATGAACACTGAAGCTTTCTTT
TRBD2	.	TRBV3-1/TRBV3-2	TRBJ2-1	CASSLAGGLEQFF	TGTGCCAGCAGCCTAGCGGGGGGGCTTGAGCAGTTCTTC
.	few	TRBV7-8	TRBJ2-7	CASSLALRAEQYF	TGTGCCAGCAGCTTAGCGCTCAGGGCGGAGCAGTACTTC
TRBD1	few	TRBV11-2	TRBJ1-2	CASSPRTGGIYGYTF	TGTGCCAGCAGCCCCCGGACAGGGGGGATCTATGGCTACACCTTC